The sequence of this TCR beta chain was determined in a study of CD4 T cells in relation to SARS-CoV-2 and coronaviruses. For the study at large: PBMCs were cultured with antigen for roughly 11 days before TCR beta sequencing. Crossreactive spike epitopes shared across donors were mapped to their HLA restriction. Notes on the study in general: In roughly 60% of donors, memory CD4+ clonotypes crossrecognized SARS-CoV-2 and at least one common cold coronavirus spike.

The CDR3 covers 16 residues. V was clipped by 7 bases and J by 0 bases, with 19 bases between them. CDR1 and CDR2 from the germline V gene are MGHRA and YSYEKL. Generated by immunoSEQ multiplex PCR, the TCRdb table keeps only in-frame clones and is missing some. The top ten hold roughly 14% of the sample, which has roughly 30,000 clones, more than 75% seen once. Before the COVID-19 pandemic, during about 2010-2018, CD4+ T cells were taken from unexposed donors. CD4+ T cells were isolated from the cells after 10 days of culture. Cells permitting, SARS-CoV-2 S/N and four cold-coronavirus spikes were tested on unexposed-donor CD4+ T cells. As for this clone: What it recognizes is unknown.

V gene TRBV4-1 combines with J gene TRBJ2-7, with D perhaps matching TRBD1 or TRBD2 (7 bases each). This receptor was obtained from a human donor in good health. Source material: CD4+ T cells from PBMCs, cultured in vitro. CDR3 in DNA: TGCGCCAGCAACAGGGGAGGGGCGGGGAGCTCCTACGAGCAGTACTTC. Residues: CASNRGGAGSSYEQYF.